This T cell receptor beta chain came from a study of HIV-infected patients and healthy controls. Overall study findings and caveats: Significant mean usage differences between HIV-infected patients and controls involved eight alpha and eight beta V genes.

No cell fractionation was done, so the repertoire covers all unsorted peripheral blood T cells. Reverse transcription used about 510 ng RNA and constant-region primers for alpha and beta. Each of the alpha and beta chains got its own library through chain-specific third strand synthesis with indices. One entry per CDR3 protein, called by TCRdb with MiXCR from the 5' RACE reads. The repertoire has about 15,000 distinct CDR3 sequences, around 5% of them found once; the top ten carry about 1.9%. Within the sample, this clonotype is medium-sized (0.01 to 0.1%). The antigen is undetermined. Sequencing was performed on blood. This receptor was obtained from an adult in good health.

The CDR3 DNA is TGCAGTGCTAACGACCCTCTCCTAGCGGAAGAGACCCAGTACTTC. Translating it yields CSANDPLLAEETQYF. The chain has TRBV20-1 and TRBJ2-5; 7 bases align to TRBD2. Germline trimming cut 4 bases from V and 3 bases from J; bases unmatched to any gene: 11. Germline lookup yields CDR1 DFQATT and CDR2 SNEGSKA (reference sequence). The CDR3 extends over 15 amino acids.